Listed below are T cell receptor beta chains from one sample, sequenced in a study of lymphopenia after photon versus proton radiotherapy. Here immunoSEQ multiplex PCR was the method, and the copy in TCRdb shows in-frame clones only, minus some. This sample has tens of thousands of clones, with roughly nine tenths found just once. The sequenced sample was peripheral blood, obtained from a patient treated with photon-based radiotherapy. These receptors were obtained from a woman between 45 and 65 years old with cholangiocarcinoma. Both conserved end residues are part of each CDR3. A D gene is named only where the DNA matches it firmly. Size is omitted from some rows. Given values are once, few, many or a class for expanded clones.

v_call	clone_size	j_call	d_call	cdr3_aa	cdr3_nt
TRBV4-1	NA	TRBJ1-1	NA	CASSQEGGRGGTEAFF	TGCGCCAGCAGCCAAGAGGGGGGGCGCGGTGGCACTGAAGCTTTCTTT
TRBV5-6	once	TRBJ1-4	TRBD1	CASSLRFKGASEKLFF	TGTGCCAGCAGCTTGAGGTTTAAGGGGGCCAGTGAAAAACTGTTTTTT
TRBV4-1	NA	TRBJ2-1	NA	CASSQGAGPLEQFF	TGCGCCAGCAGCCAAGGGGCGGGACCCTTGGAGCAGTTCTTC
TRBV7-8	NA	TRBJ1-5	NA	CASSLARTANQPQHF	TGTGCCAGCAGCTTAGCGAGGACAGCCAATCAGCCCCAGCATTTT
TRBV27	NA	TRBJ1-6	NA	CASSLTSSSYNSPLHF	TGTGCCAGCAGCCTCACATCGAGCTCCTATAATTCACCCCTCCACTTT
TRBV29-1	NA	TRBJ2-7	TRBD1	CSVHKTGGEQYF	TGCAGCGTACACAAGACAGGGGGCGAGCAGTACTTC
TRBV7-2	NA	TRBJ2-4	NA	CASSLAGDKNIQYF	TGTGCCAGCAGCTTAGCAGGGGACAAAAACATTCAGTACTTC
TRBV18	NA	TRBJ2-3	NA	CASSPTEHSTDTQYF	TGTGCCAGCTCACCGACGGAACACTCTACAGATACGCAGTATTTT
TRBV7-2	NA	TRBJ1-2	NA	CASSLESSNYGYTF	TGTGCCAGCAGCTTAGAGTCATCTAACTATGGCTACACCTTC
TRBV5-4	NA	TRBJ2-2	NA	CASSLDSLNTGELFF	TGTGCCAGCAGCCTGGACAGCTTGAACACCGGGGAGCTGTTTTTT
TRBV29-1	NA	TRBJ1-3	NA	CSATGSGNTIYF	TGCAGCGCAACAGGGTCTGGAAACACCATATATTTT
TRBV11-2	NA	TRBJ2-5	NA	CASSLGAVQETQYF	TGTGCCAGCAGCTTAGGGGCAGTCCAAGAGACCCAGTACTTC
TRBV27	NA	TRBJ1-2	NA	CASSFPSGYTF	TGTGCCAGCAGTTTCCCCTCCGGCTACACCTTC
TRBV28	once	TRBJ1-2	NA	CASSLDLYGYTF	TGTGCCAGCAGTTTAGACCTCTATGGCTACACCTTC
TRBV10-2	NA	TRBJ2-2	TRBD2	CASRTSGGGTGELFF	TGCGCCAGCAGAACTAGCGGGGGGGGGACCGGGGAGCTGTTTTTT
TRBV4-1	NA	TRBJ2-1	TRBD2	CASSQGLAGASYNEQFF	TGCGCCAGCAGCCAAGGACTAGCGGGGGCCTCCTACAATGAGCAGTTCTTC
TRBV5-1	NA	TRBJ1-2	TRBD1	CASSLARDRGLRGYTF	TGCGCCAGCAGCTTGGCCCGGGACAGGGGTTTGAGAGGCTACACCTTC
TRBV28	NA	TRBJ1-2	TRBD1	CASSLGQAEFYGYTF	TGTGCCAGCAGTTTGGGACAGGCGGAATTTTATGGCTACACCTTC
TRBV18	NA	TRBJ1-2	NA	CASSPGENRAAGYTF	TGTGCCAGCTCACCAGGGGAGAACAGGGCGGCTGGCTACACCTTC
TRBV27	NA	TRBJ2-5	NA	CASSPIGTSSQYF	TGTGCCAGCAGCCCCATCGGGACTTCGTCCCAGTACTTC
TRBV7-2	NA	TRBJ2-1	TRBD2	CASSLARGGNEQFF	TGTGCCAGCAGCTTAGCGCGGGGGGGCAATGAGCAGTTCTTC
TRBV18	once	TRBJ2-7	TRBD1	CASSSETGSLYEQYF	TGTGCCAGCTCTTCTGAGACAGGGTCACTTTACGAGCAGTACTTC
TRBV27	NA	TRBJ1-4	NA	CASRRGRSNEKLFF	TGTGCCAGCAGGCGGGGGAGGTCGAATGAAAAACTGTTTTTT
TRBV2	NA	TRBJ2-3	TRBD2	CASSRTSGGTDTQYF	TGTGCCAGCAGCCGGACTAGCGGGGGGACAGATACGCAGTATTTT
TRBV4-1	once	TRBJ2-1	NA	CASSQGEIVGTSYNEQFF	TGCGCCAGCAGCCAAGGGGAGATCGTAGGGACAAGCTACAATGAGCAGTTCTTC
TRBV21-1	NA	TRBJ2-2	NA	CASSKSDRRGTNMNTGELFF	TGTGCCAGCAGCAAATCGGATAGGAGGGGGACCAATATGAACACCGGGGAGCTGTTTTTT
TRBV5-5	NA	TRBJ1-6	NA	CASSSDMTKNSPLHF	TGTGCCAGCAGCTCCGACATGACTAAAAATTCACCCCTCCACTTT
TRBV7-2	few	TRBJ1-6	NA	CASSLPTGYSFSPLHF	TGTGCCAGCAGCCTCCCAACAGGATATAGTTTTTCACCCCTCCACTTT
TRBV27	NA	TRBJ2-7	NA	CASSLSTWTSSYEQYF	TGTGCCAGCAGTTTATCGACCTGGACAAGCTCCTACGAGCAGTACTTC
TRBV7-8	NA	TRBJ1-5	TRBD1	CASSLGQDNQPQHF	TGTGCCAGCAGCCTGGGACAGGACAATCAGCCCCAGCATTTT
TRBV5-4	few	TRBJ2-1	NA	CASSPAGAGIYNEQFF	TGTGCCAGCAGCCCGGCCGGGGCGGGGATCTACAATGAGCAGTTCTTC
TRBV4-3	once	TRBJ2-3	NA	CASSLTPISGTAADTQYF	TGCGCCAGCAGCCTAACGCCGATTTCCGGGACTGCCGCAGATACGCAGTATTTT
TRBV19	few	TRBJ1-2	TRBD1	CASIPMTGNYGYTF	TGTGCCAGTATCCCTATGACAGGGAACTATGGCTACACCTTC
TRBV18	NA	TRBJ2-7	TRBD1	CASSPAGTGPYEQYF	TGTGCCAGCTCACCTGCCGGGACAGGGCCCTACGAGCAGTACTTC
TRBV25-1	NA	TRBJ1-2	NA	CASTSGIYGYTF	TGTGCCAGCACGTCAGGCATCTATGGCTACACCTTC
TRBV5-1	NA	TRBJ1-2	NA	CASSFGGGYTF	TGCGCCAGCAGCTTTGGGGGTGGCTACACCTTC
TRBV7-9	NA	TRBJ2-5	TRBD2	CASSYGGTHETQYF	TGTGCCAGCAGTTACGGGGGGACCCATGAGACCCAGTACTTC
TRBV5-4	NA	TRBJ1-3	NA	CASSSIHDIESPGNTIYF	TGTGCCAGCAGCTCAATTCACGACATAGAGTCACCTGGAAACACCATATATTTT
TRBV7-2	NA	TRBJ2-5	TRBD2	CASSSRTSGGFETQYF	TGTGCCAGCAGCTCAAGGACTAGCGGGGGCTTTGAGACCCAGTACTTC
TRBV30	NA	TRBJ1-1	TRBD1	CAWPSGTENTEAFF	TGTGCCTGGCCTTCCGGGACAGAGAACACTGAAGCTTTCTTT
TRBV27	once	TRBJ1-2	NA	CASRQISNYGYTF	TGTGCCAGCAGACAGATATCTAACTATGGCTACACCTTC
TRBV11-2	NA	TRBJ1-2	NA	CASTDRFYGYTF	TGTGCCAGCACCGACAGGTTCTATGGCTACACCTTC